This T cell receptor (beta chain) is drawn from a study of shared clonotypes between healthy human individuals. Study-wide points: Relative to clonotypes present in all four donors, those not shared had lower generation probabilities. The sharing of about 5% of naive CD4 clonotypes was seen across a few donors.

Every subset had its genomic DNA shared out evenly among several immunoSEQ plates. Clones were read by immunoSEQ multiplex PCR, and TCRdb kept only the in-frame ones, dropping some. The sample carries 1.5 million to 2.5 million clones, approximately 94% recorded once. Positive CCR7 selection of CD45RO-negative cells yielded the naive CD8 cells, and terminally differentiated effector memory CD45RA+ cells were excluded. This clone was observed a single time. Its antigen is still unknown. Sequencing was done on a sample of naive CD8+ T cells sorted from blood. The TCR comes from a man aged 18 to 29 in good health.

CDR3 residues: CASSEQGISNQPQHF. CDR3 DNA sequence: TGTGCCAGCAGTGAACAGGGGATTAGCAATCAGCCCCAGCATTTT. The chain links TRBV6-1 to TRBJ1-5, with D maybe TRBD1 (6 bases). This CDR3 region has 15 residues. CDR1 MNHNS and CDR2 SASEGT come from the germline V gene. The V end was cut by 2 bases, the J end by 0 bases, with 8 bases between.